These 20 T cell receptor beta chains originate from one sample sequenced in a study of identical twins. Using its own MiXCR run on the 5' RACE reads, TCRdb lists one record per CDR3 protein. The repertoire consists of approximately 500,000 distinct CDR3 sequences, with roughly a quarter occurring once and the leading ten covering 2.9%. This sample also appeared in a second study, on T cells expressing NK-cell markers.

Sequencing was performed on CD4+ T cells sorted from blood. The receptors were sampled from a woman between 18 and 29 years old in good health.

The rearrangement uses TRBV12-3 or TRBV12-4 and TRBJ2-1; tentatively, D is TRBD2 (6 bases). This CDR3 has 14 amino acids. The V and J ends lost 6 bases and 8 bases respectively, with 17 bases between them. The CDR3 DNA sequence: TGTGCCAGCAGGGGGGACGATTGGGGGGATGAGCAGTTCTTC. Translated, it gives CASRGDDWGDEQFF.

V gene TRBV12-3 or TRBV12-4 combines with J gene TRBJ2-2; 9 bases match TRBD2. With V trimmed by 9 bases and J by 5 bases, 13 bases remained unmatched. The CDR3 consists of 16 residues. Written as DNA, the CDR3 is TGTGCCAGTAAAAAAGCGGGGGGCGGTAAGACCGGGGAGCTGTTTTTT. Translated: CASKKAGGGKTGELFF.

This clonotype was counted only a few times. The rearrangement joins TRBV12-3 or TRBV12-4 to TRBJ2-1, with 10 bases aligning to TRBD2. There are 15 residues in the CDR3. Losses at the gene ends were 6 bases for V and 4 bases for J; bases not matched to a gene: 6. CDR3 sequence: CASSPLTSGYNEQFF. The DNA for the CDR3 is TGTGCCAGCAGCCCTTTGACTAGCGGGTACAATGAGCAGTTCTTC.

This clonotype was found a few times. V usage is TRBV7-3 and J usage is TRBJ2-7; 7 nucleotides line up with TRBD2. The CDR3 runs to 15 residues. In germline, CDR1 is SGHTA, CDR2 FQGTGA. J lost 3 bases, V lost 3 bases, and 8 bases had no gene match. The CDR3 nucleotides are TGTGCCAGCAGCTTGTCGGGGGGAAGTAACTACGAGCAGTACTTC. It specifies CASSLSGGSNYEQYF.

This clonotype was recorded many times. The chain couples TRBV12-3 or TRBV12-4 to TRBJ1-1, with D unclear. Trimming left V 3 bases short and J 7 bases short, with 15 bases between. This CDR3 is 14 amino acids long. CDR3 protein: CASSLEVGYSEAFF. In DNA form, the CDR3 reads TGTGCCAGCAGTTTGGAGGTGGGATACAGTGAAGCTTTCTTT.

The J gene is TRBJ2-7, the V gene TRBV12-3 or TRBV12-4; 8 bases fit TRBD2. The CDR3 has 15 residues. V shed 5 bases and J 6 bases; nucleotides not matched to a gene: 12. CDR3 residues: CASSIRTSSIREQYF. The DNA of the CDR3 is TGTGCCAGCAGTATACGGACTAGCTCGATCCGCGAGCAGTACTTC.

V is TRBV6-1 and J is TRBJ2-7; TRBD2 is a possible D gene (6 bases). Germline V lookup: CDR1 MNHNS, CDR2 SASEGT. Trimming took 2 bases from V and 3 from J, leaving 17 bases between them. The CDR3 spans 16 residues. CDR3 in amino acids: CASSERGGLHLYEQYF. In DNA, the CDR3 is TGTGCCAGCAGTGAAAGGGGCGGACTACACCTCTACGAGCAGTACTTC.

The chain is built from TRBV20-1 and TRBJ2-3, with TRBD2 as a possible D gene (5 bases). This CDR3 has 15 amino acids. CDR1 is DFQATT, CDR2 SNEGSKA, per germline (reference sequence). The germline V and J ends were trimmed by 1 base and 8 bases, with 19 bases remaining between them. This CDR3 reads CSARVLWAAEGTQYF. The CDR3 DNA reads as TGCAGTGCTAGAGTTCTCTGGGCGGCTGAGGGTACGCAGTATTTT.

This clonotype has just a few counts. The rearrangement links TRBV6-2 or TRBV6-3 to TRBJ2-3; D call uncertain. The CDR3 sequence is 14 residues long. The V end was cut by 5 bases, the J end by 5 bases, with 14 bases between. From germline, CDR1 is MNHEY and CDR2 SVGEGT. The CDR3 coding sequence is TGTGCCAGCAGTGGCGCCCTTCGCTTAGATACGCAGTATTTT. This translates into CASSGALRLDTQYF.

This clonotype was detected many times. The rearrangement joins TRBV7-9 to TRBJ1-3; TRBD1 might be the D (5 bases). Germline values: CDR1 SEHNR, CDR2 FQNEAQ (reference sequence). The CDR3 runs 14 residues. V lost 4 bases and J 4 bases, leaving 11 bases between the germline ends. The DNA for the CDR3 is TGTGCCAGCAGCTGGGCCAGGGAGGGAAACACCATATATTTT. As protein: CASSWAREGNTIYF.

As concerns this clonotype: A much more abundant neighbour one base away suggests this may be a read error. This chain connects TRBV12-3 or TRBV12-4 to TRBJ2-1, with D unclear. This CDR3 is 11 amino acids long. CDR3 sequence (DNA): TGTGCCAGCACCCTCTTCAATGGGCAGTTCTTC. Translating gives CASTLFNGQFF.

V is TRBV20-1 and J is TRBJ2-3; 10 bases match TRBD1. This CDR3 has 17 amino acids. The trim removed 5 bases at V and 4 bases at J, leaving 15 bases unmatched. Looked up from germline, CDR1 is DFQATT and CDR2 is SNEGSKA (reference sequence). CDR3 DNA: TGCAGTGCTCTTATCCCTCCGGGACAGGGGTTTCCAGATACGCAGTATTTT. This codes for CSALIPPGQGFPDTQYF.

In its sample, this clonotype was seen many times. The CDR3 DNA reads TGTGCCAGCAGCGTAGATGCGCGGTCACCCCTCCACTTT. The encoded protein is CASSVDARSPLHF. This sequence joins TRBV9 and TRBJ1-6; D not resolved. Between the trimmed V and J ends, which lost 0 bases and 10 bases, there was a span of 8 bases. The CDR3 loop spans 13 amino acids. Germline-derived CDR1 and CDR2 are SGDLS and YYNGEE.

This clonotype was picked up a small number of times. The chain joins TRBV3-1 to TRBJ2-1; D gene unclear. Germline CDR1 and CDR2: LGHDT and YNNKEL (reference sequence). Trimming took off 5 bases at V and 8 bases at J, with 19 bases between the two ends. CDR3 length: 15 amino acids. CDR3 in amino acids: CASSATRPAGDEQFF. DNA of the CDR3: TGTGCCAGCAGCGCTACAAGGCCTGCAGGCGATGAGCAGTTCTTC.

V and J are TRBV2 and TRBJ1-5; no reliable D call. V lost 2 bases, J lost 6 bases, and 5 bases lay in between. The CDR3 extends over 12 amino acids. The germline V gene has CDR1 SNHLY and CDR2 FYNNEI. Here the CDR3 reads CASSEPRQPQHF. CDR3 DNA: TGTGCCAGCAGTGAACCCCGTCAGCCCCAGCATTTT.

CDR3 loop: CASSSNRGHVFYEQFF. DNA for the CDR3: TGTGCCAGCAGTTCCAACCGGGGACATGTTTTCTATGAGCAGTTCTTC. The chain recombines TRBV6-2 or TRBV6-3 with TRBJ2-1; tentatively, D is TRBD1 (6 bases). The germline CDR1 and CDR2 sequences are MNHEY and SVGEGT. The CDR3 spans 16 residues. Between the trimmed V and J ends, which lost 4 bases and 8 bases, there was a span of 21 bases.

Remarks on this clonotype: Germline and junction disagree at one end, which may indicate a read error. The chain combines TRBV4-1 with TRBJ2-1; D not resolved. The CDR3 extends over 14 amino acids. Germline V CDR1 and CDR2: MGHRA, YSYEKL. DNA of the CDR3: TGCGCCAGAAGCCAGCAAGATGGGTACAATGAGCAGTTCTTC. Its translation: CARSQQDGYNEQFF.

V and J are TRBV5-6 and TRBJ1-4; D not resolved. Germline CDR1 reads SGHDT; CDR2 reads YYEEEE. The V end lost 8 bases, the J end lost 8 bases, and 19 bases lay between the germline ends. The CDR3 loop spans 14 amino acids. In nucleotides, the CDR3 is TGTGCCAGTCGAGACGGGCCCCACGACGAAAAACTGTTTTTT. It codes for CASRDGPHDEKLFF.

In nucleotides, the CDR3 is TGCAGCGTTGTTGGGGTCGCAGGGTATTCCGACATTCAGTACTTC. This gives the protein CSVVGVAGYSDIQYF. V and J are TRBV29-1 and TRBJ2-4, with D perhaps TRBD1 (5 bases). In germline, CDR1 is SQVTM, CDR2 ANQGSEA. This CDR3 is built from 15 residues. Trimming left V 4 bases short and J 8 bases short, with 21 bases between.

This rearrangement joins TRBV12-3 or TRBV12-4 to TRBJ2-7; D is uncertain. This CDR3 is built from 13 residues. Trimming shortened V by 1 base and J by 4 bases, and 8 bases separated the two germline ends. DNA for the CDR3: TGTGCCAGCAGTTTAGGGCCAAGATACGAGCAGTACTTC. It encodes CASSLGPRYEQYF.